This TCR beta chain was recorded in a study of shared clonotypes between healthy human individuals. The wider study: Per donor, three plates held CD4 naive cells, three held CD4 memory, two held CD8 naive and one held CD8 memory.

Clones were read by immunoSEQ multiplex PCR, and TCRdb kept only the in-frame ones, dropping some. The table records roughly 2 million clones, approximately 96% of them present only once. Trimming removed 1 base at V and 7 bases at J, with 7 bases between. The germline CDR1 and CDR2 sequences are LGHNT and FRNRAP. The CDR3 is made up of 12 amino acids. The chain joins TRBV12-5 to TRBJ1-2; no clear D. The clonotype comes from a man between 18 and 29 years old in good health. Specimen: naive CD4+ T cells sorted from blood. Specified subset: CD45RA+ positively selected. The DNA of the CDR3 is TGTGCTAGTGGTTTGGGTTCCGGTGGCTACACCTTC. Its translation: CASGLGSGGYTF.